The subject of this entry is one TCR beta chain. Antigen: not known. The junction differs from germline at one of its ends, possibly a read error. The data are from a study of blood T cells in healthy people across ages. Notes on the study in general: Bulk PBMC profiling left naive and antigen-experienced comparisons inconclusive. It was the long-lived donors that had more naive CD4+ cells and higher diversity than aged donors. Per-million-T-cell TCR beta diversity fell roughly linearly with age.

It was with a sample-barcoded 5' primer and a J-beta primer mix that a second PCR of about 6 to 11 cycles was run. TCRdb re-derived calls from the 5' RACE reads in MiXCR, one entry per CDR3 protein. The sample has 1 million or so distinct CDR3 sequences, under 45% seen once. In germline, CDR1 is SGHAT, CDR2 FQDESV (reference sequence). The CDR3 extends over 14 amino acids. Collection of ten milliliters of peripheral blood was performed for each donor. The chain has TRBV11-1 and TRBJ1-1; 9 bases map to TRBD1. The specimen sequenced was blood. This TCR was recovered from a woman aged 55-70 years in good health. The CDR3 spells CASSRGQGNTEALF. The CDR3, as DNA: TGTGCCAGCAGCCGTGGACAGGGGAACACTGAAGCTTTGTTT.